These T cell receptor beta chains were read from a single sample in a study of cytomegalovirus exposure and HLA in healthy donors. Assay used: immunoSEQ multiplex PCR; TCRdb lists only in-frame clones, some missing. The table shows around 280,000 clones, with about 87% occurring only once. The sequencing sample was made of PBMCs. These receptors came from a woman between 18 and 30 years old in good health and CMV-seronegative. Each CDR3 is given with its conserved first and last residue. The D gene is left open where the match is weak. The size entry is marked missing in some rows and otherwise reads once, few, many or a size class.

d_gene: NA
len: 13
v_gene: TRBV6-5
j_gene: TRBJ1-5
abundance: NA
CDR3nt: TGTGCCAGCACCCCCGGGCGGGGGCAGCCCCAGCATTTT
CDR3aa: CASTPGRGQPQHF

d_gene: NA
len: 14
v_gene: TRBV27
j_gene: TRBJ2-2
abundance: once
CDR3nt: TGTGCCAGCAGTGACAGACGGTTTCACGGGGAGCTGTTTTTT
CDR3aa: CASSDRRFHGELFF

d_gene: TRBD1
len: 15
v_gene: TRBV13
j_gene: TRBJ1-3
abundance: NA
CDR3nt: TGTGCCAGCAGCTTACAGGGGGCAGGTGGAAACACCATATATTTT
CDR3aa: CASSLQGAGGNTIYF

d_gene: TRBD1
len: 13
v_gene: TRBV2
j_gene: TRBJ2-7
abundance: NA
CDR3nt: TGTGCCAGCAGTAGACAGGGGTTGTACGAGCAGTACTTC
CDR3aa: CASSRQGLYEQYF

d_gene: TRBD1
len: 15
v_gene: TRBV5-4
j_gene: TRBJ1-4
abundance: once
CDR3nt: TGTGCCAGCAGCTTGGGGGCAGGGGGCGGTGAAAAACTGTTTTTT
CDR3aa: CASSLGAGGGEKLFF

d_gene: TRBD1
len: 17
v_gene: TRBV6-1
j_gene: TRBJ1-6
abundance: NA
CDR3nt: TGTGCCAGCAGTGAATCGGGACAGGGACCTTATAATTCACCCCTCCACTTT
CDR3aa: CASSESGQGPYNSPLHF

d_gene: TRBD1
len: 16
v_gene: TRBV27
j_gene: TRBJ2-2
abundance: NA
CDR3nt: TGTGCCAGCAGTTTATGGGCGACAGGGGACACCGGGGAGCTGTTTTTT
CDR3aa: CASSLWATGDTGELFF

d_gene: TRBD1
len: 13
v_gene: TRBV7-3
j_gene: TRBJ2-7
abundance: NA
CDR3nt: TGTGCCAGCACCCCAGGGGGCTGGGATGAGCAGTACTTC
CDR3aa: CASTPGGWDEQYF

d_gene: NA
len: 14
v_gene: TRBV6-1
j_gene: TRBJ2-3
abundance: few
CDR3nt: TGTGCCAGCAGATCGGGGAGAAATGCAGATACGCAGTATTTT
CDR3aa: CASRSGRNADTQYF

d_gene: TRBD1
len: 13
v_gene: TRBV9
j_gene: TRBJ1-1
abundance: NA
CDR3nt: TGTGCCAGCCAGGGGGTTTTGAACACTGAAGCTTTCTTT
CDR3aa: CASQGVLNTEAFF

d_gene: TRBD1
len: 15
v_gene: TRBV5-1
j_gene: TRBJ1-1
abundance: NA
CDR3nt: TGCGCCAGCGGCGTTTTGGGACAGCCGAACACTGAAGCTTTCTTT
CDR3aa: CASGVLGQPNTEAFF

d_gene: TRBD1
len: 13
v_gene: TRBV5-1
j_gene: TRBJ1-1
abundance: NA
CDR3nt: TGCGCCAGCAGCTTGGGACAGCAGGGGGCAGCTTTCTTT
CDR3aa: CASSLGQQGAAFF

d_gene: NA
len: 15
v_gene: TRBV4-1
j_gene: TRBJ2-7
abundance: once
CDR3nt: TGCGCCAGCAGCCCCCTTAGCAGGGGATCCTACGAGCAGTACTTC
CDR3aa: CASSPLSRGSYEQYF

d_gene: NA
len: 13
v_gene: TRBV27
j_gene: TRBJ1-5
abundance: NA
CDR3nt: TGTGCCAGCAGTTTGGTAGAGAATCAGCCCCAGCATTTT
CDR3aa: CASSLVENQPQHF

d_gene: NA
len: 14
v_gene: TRBV5-5
j_gene: TRBJ2-7
abundance: NA
CDR3nt: TGTGCCAGCAGCTTGTACGGCACTATTTACGAGCAGTACTTC
CDR3aa: CASSLYGTIYEQYF

d_gene: NA
len: 13
v_gene: TRBV9
j_gene: TRBJ1-1
abundance: once
CDR3nt: TGTGCCAGCAGCGTAGTAACAAGTGATGAAGCTTTCTTT
CDR3aa: CASSVVTSDEAFF

d_gene: NA
len: 15
v_gene: TRBV7-2
j_gene: TRBJ2-3
abundance: NA
CDR3nt: TGTGCCAGCAGCTTAGGGGCGGGGAACACAGATACGCAGTATTTT
CDR3aa: CASSLGAGNTDTQYF

d_gene: NA
len: 14
v_gene: TRBV5-1
j_gene: TRBJ2-1
abundance: once
CDR3nt: TGCGCCAGCAGCTCCGACTTTACCTACAATGAGCAGTTCTTC
CDR3aa: CASSSDFTYNEQFF

d_gene: NA
len: 12
v_gene: TRBV11-2
j_gene: TRBJ1-1
abundance: NA
CDR3nt: TGTGCCAGCAGCTTCGCGGGAGCTGAAGCTTTCTTT
CDR3aa: CASSFAGAEAFF

d_gene: TRBD1
len: 15
v_gene: TRBV19
j_gene: TRBJ1-2
abundance: NA
CDR3nt: TGTGCCAGTAGTATCGGGTTAGGGACAGGGGACGGCTACACCTTC
CDR3aa: CASSIGLGTGDGYTF

d_gene: NA
len: 16
v_gene: TRBV5-5
j_gene: TRBJ2-7
abundance: NA
CDR3nt: TGTGCCAGCAGCTGGTCTGTGGGCAGGGGGGCCCACGAGCAGTACTTC
CDR3aa: CASSWSVGRGAHEQYF

d_gene: TRBD2
len: 17
v_gene: TRBV5-4
j_gene: TRBJ2-3
abundance: NA
CDR3nt: TGTGCCAGCAGCGGCGGGACTAGCGGGGTGTACACAGATACGCAGTATTTT
CDR3aa: CASSGGTSGVYTDTQYF

d_gene: NA
len: 13
v_gene: TRBV15
j_gene: TRBJ1-1
abundance: NA
CDR3nt: TGTGCCACCTCGACAGGACACGACACTGAAGCTTTCTTT
CDR3aa: CATSTGHDTEAFF

d_gene: NA
len: 14
v_gene: TRBV6-5
j_gene: TRBJ2-5
abundance: NA
CDR3nt: TGTGCCAGCAGTTACACGACAGGCTTAGGGACCCAGTACTTC
CDR3aa: CASSYTTGLGTQYF

d_gene: NA
len: 14
v_gene: TRBV27
j_gene: TRBJ2-5
abundance: NA
CDR3nt: TGTGCCAGCAGTTTAAGCCGGGTTCAAGAGACCCAGTACTTC
CDR3aa: CASSLSRVQETQYF

d_gene: TRBD2
len: 14
v_gene: TRBV10-1
j_gene: TRBJ2-7
abundance: once
CDR3nt: TGCGCCAGCAGTGAGTCGACTAGCCAAGACGAGCAGTACTTC
CDR3aa: CASSESTSQDEQYF

d_gene: NA
len: 11
v_gene: TRBV7-9
j_gene: TRBJ2-1
abundance: NA
CDR3nt: TGTGCCAGCAGCTTTCTTGATGAGCAGTTCTTC
CDR3aa: CASSFLDEQFF

d_gene: NA
len: 15
v_gene: TRBV5-4
j_gene: TRBJ1-1
abundance: NA
CDR3nt: TGTGCCAGCAGCACCAGGAATACAGTGAACACTGAAGCTTTCTTT
CDR3aa: CASSTRNTVNTEAFF

d_gene: NA
len: 14
v_gene: TRBV28
j_gene: TRBJ1-4
abundance: once
CDR3nt: TGTGCCAGCAGCCCTCCGGGGTTGAATGAAAAACTGTTTTTT
CDR3aa: CASSPPGLNEKLFF

d_gene: TRBD1
len: 15
v_gene: TRBV6-1
j_gene: TRBJ2-1
abundance: once
CDR3nt: TGTGCCAGCAGTGCTAGGACAGGTTTTGGCAATGAGCAGTTCTTC
CDR3aa: CASSARTGFGNEQFF

d_gene: TRBD1
len: 15
v_gene: TRBV5-6
j_gene: TRBJ1-5
abundance: NA
CDR3nt: TGTGCCAGCAGCCCACAGGGGGCTCTAGGTCAGCCCCAGCATTTT
CDR3aa: CASSPQGALGQPQHF

d_gene: NA
len: 14
v_gene: TRBV7-3
j_gene: TRBJ1-2
abundance: NA
CDR3nt: TGTGCCAGCAGCACCACCGGAGGGACGGGTGGCTACACCTTC
CDR3aa: CASSTTGGTGGYTF

d_gene: TRBD2
len: 16
v_gene: TRBV5-1
j_gene: TRBJ2-5
abundance: once
CDR3nt: TGCGCCAGCAGCTTGTTGGTTAGCGGGGACCAAGAGACCCAGTACTTC
CDR3aa: CASSLLVSGDQETQYF

d_gene: TRBD2
len: 16
v_gene: TRBV28
j_gene: TRBJ2-5
abundance: NA
CDR3nt: TGTGCCAGCAGCCCCGCGGGACTAGGCGTCCAAGAGACCCAGTACTTC
CDR3aa: CASSPAGLGVQETQYF

d_gene: NA
len: 13
v_gene: TRBV19
j_gene: TRBJ2-7
abundance: NA
CDR3nt: TGTGCCAGTAACGAGGGAGCCTTATACGAGCAGTACTTC
CDR3aa: CASNEGALYEQYF

d_gene: TRBD1
len: 17
v_gene: TRBV27
j_gene: TRBJ1-2
abundance: NA
CDR3nt: TGTGCCAGCAGTGGGGGACAGGGACCGAACCGTAACTATGGCTACACCTTC
CDR3aa: CASSGGQGPNRNYGYTF

d_gene: TRBD1
len: 14
v_gene: TRBV5-4
j_gene: TRBJ1-4
abundance: NA
CDR3nt: TGTGCCAGCAGCTTGCAGGGGGCGCGCGAAAAACTGTTTTTT
CDR3aa: CASSLQGAREKLFF

d_gene: TRBD1
len: 17
v_gene: TRBV18
j_gene: TRBJ1-5
abundance: NA
CDR3nt: TGTGCCAGCTCCGCTTCTGGGACAGGGGGCTTAGGCCAGCCCCAGCATTTT
CDR3aa: CASSASGTGGLGQPQHF

d_gene: TRBD1
len: 15
v_gene: TRBV19
j_gene: TRBJ2-2
abundance: NA
CDR3nt: TGTGCCAGTAGTAAAGGGGACAGGTCATTTACAGAGCTGTTTTTT
CDR3aa: CASSKGDRSFTELFF

d_gene: TRBD1
len: 16
v_gene: TRBV7-9
j_gene: TRBJ1-3
abundance: NA
CDR3nt: TGTGCCAGCAGCTTAGCGGCAGGGGGCTCTGGAAACACCATATATTTT
CDR3aa: CASSLAAGGSGNTIYF